This entry lists 28 T cell receptor beta chains sequenced from one sample in a study of early T cells in non-severe SARS-CoV-2 infection. TCRdb re-called the 5' RACE reads with MiXCR, one entry per CDR3 protein. This table holds under 35,000 distinct CDR3 sequences, 6.6% found once. Source material: whole blood. Receptors originate from an adult who was a healthcare worker with PCR-confirmed SARS-CoV-2 infection or an uninfected control (not recorded which).

J is TRBJ2-5 and V is TRBV20-1; 7 nucleotides align to TRBD1. After removal of 3 bases from V and 7 bases from J, the junction contained 8 bases not matched to a gene. The CDR3 extends over 13 amino acids. Germline-derived CDR1 and CDR2 are DFQATT and SNEGSKA (reference sequence). Written as DNA, the CDR3 is TGCAGTGCTAGGCCGACAGGGAACCCGACCCAGTACTTC. Protein sequence: CSARPTGNPTQYF.

This clonotype has at least ten counts. V usage is TRBV20-1 and J usage is TRBJ1-6; D gene unclear. Germline V CDR1 and CDR2: DFQATT, SNEGSKA (reference sequence). Trimming stripped 1 base from V and 8 bases from J, with 9 bases between. The CDR3 loop spans 13 amino acids. The CDR3 bases are TGCAGTGCTAGAGCCTACACCCATTCACCCCTCCACTTT. This codes for CSARAYTHSPLHF.

In its sample, this clonotype was seen many times. The gene calls are TRBV5-4 and TRBJ2-3; D gene unclear. This CDR3 spans 14 amino acids. Per the germline V gene, CDR1 is SGHNT and CDR2 is YYREEE (reference sequence). V was shortened by 0 bases and J by 2 bases, with 7 bases between the two germline ends. The chain's CDR3 is CASSLDRNTDTQYF. The CDR3 bases are TGTGCCAGCAGCTTGGACCGAAACACAGATACGCAGTATTTT.

The chain is built from TRBV30 and TRBJ1-3; no firm D call. CDR3 length: 12 amino acids. V dropped 2 bases and J dropped 2 bases, with 4 bases sitting between them. CDR1 is GTSNPN and CDR2 is SVGIG in the germline V gene (reference sequence). CDR3 sequence reads: CAWSQPGNTIYF. In DNA form, the CDR3 reads TGTGCCTGGAGTCAACCTGGAAACACCATATATTTT.

This clonotype was seen repeatedly, ten times or more. The V call is TRBV6-1, the J call TRBJ2-7, with TRBD1 matching over 8 bases. This CDR3 region has 17 residues. CDR1 and CDR2 (germline): MNHNS, SASEGT. V dropped 1 base and J dropped 2; count of bases not matched to a gene: 10. In DNA form, the CDR3 reads TGTGCCAGCAGTGAAGGGGGACAGGTTTTCATACCCTACGAGCAGTACTTC. Protein product: CASSEGGQVFIPYEQYF.

The chain uses TRBV10-3 and TRBJ2-3; 10 bases fit TRBD2. V was pared by 7 bases and J by 3 bases, with 4 bases of the junction left unmatched. This CDR3 comprises 14 residues. Germline V gene sequence: CDR1 ENHRY, CDR2 SYGVKD. CDR3 coding DNA: TGTGCCATCAAAACGGGACTAGCGACAGATACGCAGTATTTT. Its protein is CAIKTGLATDTQYF.

As concerns this clonotype: This may stem from a read error, because a much larger clone lies one nucleotide away. The chain employs TRBV30 and TRBJ1-5; the D gene is possibly TRBD1 (6 bases). This CDR3 region has 14 residues. CDR1 is GTSNPN and CDR2 is SVGIG in the germline V gene (reference sequence). This CDR3 is CAGSVGGRNQPQHF. CDR3 DNA sequence: TGTGCCGGGAGCGTCGGGGGGCGAAATCAGCCCCAGCATTTT.

The chain has TRBV27 and TRBJ2-3, with 9 bases that match TRBD1. The junction had 7 bases not matched to a gene; V was cut back by 3 bases and J by 6 bases. This CDR3 has 15 amino acids. Germline CDR1 MNHEY, CDR2 SMNVEV (reference sequence). This CDR3 is CASSFNRGRGDTQYF. In nucleotides, the CDR3 is TGTGCCAGCAGTTTTAACAGGGGGCGCGGGGATACGCAGTATTTT.

Concerning this clonotype: A much larger clone differs from this one at a single base, so this may be a read error. CDR3 residues: CASNHAGDREGTGELFF. The CDR3 DNA reads as TGTGCCAGCAATCATGCCGGGGACAGGGAGGGAACCGGGGAGCTGTTTTTT. This rearrangement joins TRBV28 to TRBJ2-2; TRBD1 aligns across 9 bases. Trimming removed 7 bases from V and 5 bases from J; junction bases left unmatched: 14. This CDR3 has 17 residues. Germline V gene data show CDR1 as MDHEN and CDR2 as SYDVKM.

This clonotype was seen a handful of times. V gene TRBV28 combines with J gene TRBJ2-4; TRBD1 might be the D (5 bases). V was cut by 3 bases and J by 11 bases, with 17 bases left in between. The CDR3 has 14 residues. Germline values: CDR1 MDHEN, CDR2 SYDVKM. The CDR3 region has the DNA TGTGCCAGCAGTTTCCGGGCAGGGCTGAACTTTCAGTACTTC. This encodes CASSFRAGLNFQYF.

V is TRBV7-2 and J is TRBJ2-5; D remains ambiguous. The V end was cut by 4 bases, the J end by 5 bases, with 5 bases between. Germline V gives CDR1 SGHTA, CDR2 FQGNSA. The length of the CDR3 is 11 residues. The CDR3 coding sequence is TGTGCCAGCAGCTCAACGGAGACCCAGTACTTC. This encodes CASSSTETQYF.

The table lists this clonotype with many counts. This chain connects TRBV20-1 to TRBJ2-7; possible D gene TRBD2, 6 bases. Trimming cost V 0 bases and J 4 bases, with 19 bases left between them. This CDR3 spans 16 amino acids. Germline lookup yields CDR1 DFQATT and CDR2 SNEGSKA (reference sequence). The CDR3 DNA sequence: TGCAGTGCTAGAGATAAAACCCCGGGACTTCGATACGAGCAGTACTTC. As protein: CSARDKTPGLRYEQYF.

The rearrangement joins TRBV20-1 to TRBJ2-2; D is tentatively TRBD1 or TRBD2 (5 bases each). The V gene lost 7 bases and the J gene lost 0 bases, with 12 bases spanning the gap. The CDR3 runs 14 residues. Germline loops: CDR1 DFQATT, CDR2 SNEGSKA (reference sequence). This CDR3 reads CSGEGSANTGELFF. The DNA of the CDR3 is TGCAGTGGTGAGGGGAGCGCGAACACCGGGGAGCTGTTTTTT.

This clonotype was counted only a few times. V gene TRBV27 combines with J gene TRBJ2-7; perhaps TRBD2 as D (5 bases). Deletions cut 1 base from V and 2 bases from J, with 9 bases between. The CDR3 contains 14 residues. In germline, CDR1 is MNHEY, CDR2 SMNVEV (reference sequence). The CDR3 region has the DNA TGTGCCAGCAGTTTATACCGGGGTCCCTACGAGCAGTACTTC. This encodes CASSLYRGPYEQYF.

This clonotype was seen more than once but under ten times. This chain joins TRBV7-3 and TRBJ2-1; 12 bases agree with TRBD2. V was pared by 5 bases and J by 2 bases, with 1 base of the junction left unmatched. CDR3 size: 15 residues. Germline CDR1 is SGHTA and CDR2 is FQGTGA. CDR3 coding DNA: TGTGCCAGCAGCCGGACTAGCGGGGCCTACAATGAGCAGTTCTTC. It codes for CASSRTSGAYNEQFF.

This sequence joins TRBV5-1 and TRBJ2-1; weak D call: TRBD2 (5 bases). Trimming took off 7 bases at V and 0 bases at J, with 11 bases between the two ends. In germline, CDR1 is SGHRS, CDR2 YFSETQ. The CDR3 has 14 residues. The CDR3 DNA reads TGCGCCAGCTCGGAGCGGAGCTCCTACAATGAGCAGTTCTTC. Translated, it gives CASSERSSYNEQFF.

The gene calls are TRBV18 and TRBJ2-6; D unresolved. The V end was cut by 2 bases, the J end by 0 bases, with 5 bases between. The germline V gene has CDR1 KGHSH and CDR2 LQKENI. The CDR3 runs 15 residues. The CDR3 DNA reads as TGTGCCAGCTCACCAGATTTCTCTGGGGCCAACGTCCTGACTTTC. Amino acid sequence: CASSPDFSGANVLTF.

This clonotype was seen repeatedly, ten times or more. The chain carries TRBV5-1 and TRBJ2-5; 10 nucleotides match TRBD1. Trimming at V came to 1 base and at J to 2 bases, leaving 2 bases not matched to a gene. The CDR3 totals 15 residues. The germline gives CDR1 SGHRS, CDR2 YFSETQ. The DNA for the CDR3 is TGCGCCAGCAGCTTGCCGGGACAGGGGCAAGAGACCCAGTACTTC. This gives the protein CASSLPGQGQETQYF.

With respect to this clonotype: A junction end diverges from the germline sequence, so it may reflect a read error. This chain links TRBV5-1 with TRBJ2-3; tentatively, D is TRBD1 or TRBD2 (5 bases each). This CDR3 has 16 amino acids. Germline V gene sequence: CDR1 SGHRS, CDR2 YFSETQ. The DNA for the CDR3 is TGCGCCAGCAGCTCCGGGACCGCCTCTAGCACAGATACGCAGTATTTC. Its protein product is CASSSGTASSTDTQYF.

This clonotype appeared many times. V is TRBV27 and J is TRBJ2-3; 10 bases are shared with TRBD1. The CDR3 spans 15 residues. V lost 5 bases, J lost 0 bases, and 2 bases stayed unmatched. From germline, CDR1 is MNHEY and CDR2 SMNVEV (reference sequence). The CDR3 is CASSGDRGSTDTQYF. The CDR3 nucleotides read TGTGCCAGCAGTGGGGACAGGGGTAGCACAGATACGCAGTATTTT.

The table lists this clonotype with many counts. The chain joins TRBV5-1 to TRBJ2-7, with D maybe TRBD2 (5 bases). The germline CDR1 and CDR2 sequences are SGHRS and YFSETQ. CDR3 length equals 15 residues. Trimming left V 0 bases short and J 0 bases short, with 10 bases between. Here the CDR3 reads CASSLGAVTSYEQYF. In DNA form, the CDR3 reads TGCGCCAGCAGCTTGGGAGCGGTTACCTCCTACGAGCAGTACTTC.

Concerning this clonotype itself: A much larger clone differs by one base, so this may be a read error. The chain couples TRBV19 to TRBJ2-1; unclear D gene. Germline lookup yields CDR1 LNHDA and CDR2 SQIVND (reference sequence). CDR3 size: 11 residues. With 6 bases removed from V and 12 bases from J, the gap between germline ends came to 12 bases. The CDR3 is CASSLYGVQFF. As DNA, the CDR3 is TGTGCCAGTAGCCTATATGGTGTGCAGTTCTTC.

This clonotype was seen repeatedly, ten times or more. The genes are TRBV12-3 or TRBV12-4 and TRBJ2-7; perhaps TRBD2 as D (5 bases). Trimming removed 7 bases from V and 3 bases from J, with 10 bases in between. The CDR3 is 12 amino acids. CDR3 in DNA: TGTGCCAGCACTAGCAGCAACTACGAGCAGTACTTC. Its protein is CASTSSNYEQYF.

This clonotype was detected ten times or more. This chain connects TRBV5-1 to TRBJ1-1; D gene uncertain. The germline CDR1 and CDR2 sequences are SGHRS and YFSETQ. This CDR3 is built from 14 residues. Trimming removed 4 bases at V and 0 bases at J, with 10 bases between. The DNA for the CDR3 is TGCGCCAGCAGCACTTTCGAGGTGAACACTGAAGCTTTCTTT. This sequence encodes CASSTFEVNTEAFF.

This clonotype was found many times. The rearrangement uses TRBV7-6 and TRBJ2-3, with 7 bases aligning to TRBD1. The junction had 9 bases not matched to a gene; V was cut back by 5 bases and J by 4 bases. This CDR3 has 15 amino acids. The germline CDR1 and CDR2 sequences are SGHVS and FNYEAQ. The CDR3 DNA follows: TGTGCCAGCAGCGAGGGGGCGGTGGGCGCAGATACGCAGTATTTT. Its translation is CASSEGAVGADTQYF.

This clonotype has a count of ten or more. This chain links TRBV6-6 with TRBJ1-1, with a weak D call TRBD1 (5 bases). The V gene's germline CDR1 is MNHNY and CDR2 SVGAGI (reference sequence). This CDR3 region has 14 residues. V lost 4 bases and J 1 base, leaving 10 bases between the germline ends. Written as DNA, the CDR3 is TGTGCCAGCAGTTCCCAGGGACGGAACACTGAAGCTTTCTTT. This translates into CASSSQGRNTEAFF.

The table lists this clonotype with many counts. The rearrangement uses TRBV7-2 and TRBJ2-4; tentative D call: TRBD2 (6 bases). The CDR3 spans 14 residues. Trimming left V 1 base short and J 8 bases short, with 12 bases between. The germline V gene encodes CDR1 SGHTA and CDR2 FQGNSA. DNA of the CDR3: TGTGCCAGCAGCTTAGGTGGGAGGATTGACATTCAGTACTTC. This sequence encodes CASSLGGRIDIQYF.

This clonotype was detected many times. The genes are TRBV7-2 and TRBJ2-7; 7 bases line up with TRBD1. Unmatched junction bases numbered 10, after V lost 6 bases and J lost 2 bases. This CDR3 comprises 15 residues. From germline, CDR1 is SGHTA and CDR2 FQGNSA. CDR3 loop: CASSPDGTAAYEQYF. Here the CDR3 DNA reads TGTGCCAGCAGTCCAGACGGGACAGCTGCCTACGAGCAGTACTTC.